The next 23 T cell receptor beta chains were all read from a single sample in a study of memory CD4+ T cells and cytomegalovirus serostatus (dated by TCRdb to between 2018 and 2021). Library preparation used the immunoSEQ multiplex PCR assay. TCRdb carries this immuneACCESS record with in-frame sequences only. Its versions omit some clonotypes, under half of them owing to an unresolved V gene in the studies checked, with the rest unexplained. Recorded for this sample are some 52,000 clones; more than 70% of them occurred a single time. The ten top clones hold about 2.1% of the sample. A FACSAria II was used to sort memory CD4+ T cells, defined as single viable CD3+CD4+CD8-CD45RO+ cells. Sequencing was done on a sample of memory CD4+ T cells from blood. These receptors were obtained from an adult in good health and CMV-seropositive.

V and J are TRBV7-2 and TRBJ1-4, with D hard to call. The CDR3 has 14 residues. V gave up 1 base and J gave up 7 bases, with 10 bases separating them. Germline-derived CDR1 and CDR2 are SGHTA and FQGNSA. The CDR3 region is CASSLVLGIEKLFF. In DNA form, the CDR3 reads TGTGCCAGCAGCTTAGTGCTGGGGATTGAAAAACTGTTTTTT. Using reference TRBV7-2 and TRBJ1-4 for the parts outside the CDR3, the full variable domain is GAGVSQSPSNKVTEKGKDVELRCDPISGHTALYWYRQSLGQGLEFLIYFQGNSAPDKSGLPSDRFSAERTGGSVSTLTIQRTQQEDSAVYLCASSLVLGIEKLFFGSGTQLSVL.

This clone was seen a few times. The V gene is TRBV18, the J gene TRBJ1-1; D perhaps matches TRBD1 (5 bases). Germline V gene sequence: CDR1 KGHSH, CDR2 LQKENI. The V gene lost 3 bases and the J gene lost 5 bases, with 10 bases spanning the gap. The length of the CDR3 is 13 residues. This CDR3 reads CASSPVGGTEAFF. In DNA form, the CDR3 reads TGTGCCAGCTCACCCGTCGGGGGGACTGAAGCTTTCTTT.

This clone was picked up a small number of times. The chain carries TRBV2 and TRBJ2-1, with a weak D call TRBD1 (5 bases). Germline V gives CDR1 SNHLY, CDR2 FYNNEI. This CDR3 region has 14 residues. V lost 4 bases and J 5 bases, leaving 12 bases between the germline ends. CDR3 DNA sequence: TGTGCCAGCAGTGGATATTTCAGGGACAATGAGCAGTTCTTC. It yields the protein CASSGYFRDNEQFF.

This clone has more than one count but fewer than ten. The chain combines TRBV18 with TRBJ2-3, with 14 bases lining up with TRBD2. This CDR3 comprises 16 residues. V shed 6 bases and J 5 bases; nucleotides not matched to a gene: 7. The germline V gene has CDR1 KGHSH and CDR2 LQKENI. Here the CDR3 reads CASSRRLAGGRDTQYF. CDR3 nucleotides: TGTGCCAGCTCGCGCCGACTAGCGGGGGGGAGAGATACGCAGTATTTT.

This chain connects TRBV7-2 to TRBJ2-2; no reliable D call. Germline CDR1 is SGHTA and CDR2 is FQGNSA. The V gene lost 4 bases and the J gene lost 8 bases, with 11 bases spanning the gap. The CDR3 has 13 amino acids. The CDR3 region is CASSSRWPGELFF. The DNA for the CDR3 is TGTGCCAGCAGCTCCAGGTGGCCGGGGGAGCTGTTTTTT.

The chain uses TRBV28 and TRBJ1-2; D uncertain. CDR1 and CDR2 from the germline V gene are MDHEN and SYDVKM. The CDR3 contains 14 residues. V gave up 7 bases and J gave up 6 bases, with 18 bases separating them. CDR3 residues: CASNLAGISNGYTF. The CDR3 nucleotides read TGTGCCAGCAACCTGGCGGGGATTTCGAATGGCTACACCTTC.

The rearrangement links TRBV5-8 to TRBJ2-7, with 8 bases fitting TRBD1. The CDR3 totals 19 residues. CDR1 and CDR2 (germline): SGHTS, YDEGEE. Losses at the gene ends were 4 bases for V and 3 bases for J; bases not matched to a gene: 21. As DNA, the CDR3 is TGTGCCAGCAGCCCGCGGTCGGGGGTCGCAGGGGGCCGCCACTACGAGCAGTACTTC. This gives the protein CASSPRSGVAGGRHYEQYF.

The chain couples TRBV11-2 to TRBJ1-4; tentative D call: TRBD1 (5 bases). The CDR3 covers 14 residues. Trimming left V 2 bases short and J 9 bases short, with 13 bases between. Germline assignment: CDR1 SGHAT and CDR2 FQNNGV. CDR3 DNA sequence: TGTGCCAGCAGCTTACCTGGGACGGAAAAAAAACTGTTTTTT. Protein product: CASSLPGTEKKLFF. The variable domain in full, completed from reference TRBV11-2 and TRBJ1-4, reads EAGVAQSPRYKIIEKRQSVAFWCNPISGHATLYWYQQILGQGPKLLIQFQNNGVVDDSQLPKDRFSAERLKGVDSTLKIQPAKLEDSAVYLCASSLPGTEKKLFFGSGTQLSVL.

The V gene is TRBV11-2, the J gene TRBJ2-7; D might be TRBD1 (5 bases). V dropped 0 bases and J dropped 4 bases, with 16 bases sitting between them. The germline V gene has CDR1 SGHAT and CDR2 FQNNGV. The CDR3 consists of 16 residues. CDR3 protein: CASSLDGRGLIYEQYF. In DNA form, the CDR3 reads TGTGCCAGCAGCTTAGATGGTAGGGGCTTGATTTACGAGCAGTACTTC.

The chain uses TRBV5-1 and TRBJ2-7, with D maybe TRBD2 (5 bases). This CDR3 region has 14 residues. V lost 0 bases and J 6 bases, leaving 13 bases between the germline ends. The V gene's germline CDR1 is SGHRS and CDR2 YFSETQ. CDR3 in amino acids: CASSLALAPTEQYF. CDR3 sequence (DNA): TGCGCCAGCAGCTTGGCTCTAGCCCCTACCGAGCAGTACTTC. Full variable domain (remainder filled in from reference TRBV5-1 and TRBJ2-7): KAGVTQTPRYLIKTRGQQVTLSCSPISGHRSVSWYQQTPGQGLQFLFEYFSETQRNKGNFPGRFSGRQFSNSRSEMNVSTLELGDSALYLCASSLALAPTEQYFGPGTRLTVT.

The chain carries TRBV6-5 and TRBJ1-3; no clear D. The CDR3 consists of 14 residues. Germline CDR1 and CDR2: MNHEY and SVGAGI. V was cut by 2 bases and J by 0 bases, with 5 bases left in between. The CDR3 is CASSYKSSGNTIYF. The CDR3 DNA is TGTGCCAGCAGTTACAAGAGCTCTGGAAACACCATATATTTT.

V usage is TRBV7-2 and J usage is TRBJ2-6; D is undetermined. Per germline, CDR1 SGHTA and CDR2 FQGNSA. The CDR3 runs to 15 residues. V was pared by 1 base and J by 0 bases, with 4 bases between. CDR3 loop: CASSLGGSGANVLTF. DNA of the CDR3: TGTGCCAGCAGCTTAGGTGGCTCTGGGGCCAACGTCCTGACTTTC.

The chain carries TRBV19 and TRBJ2-7, with TRBD1 as a possible D gene (5 bases). Germline V lookup: CDR1 LNHDA, CDR2 SQIVND (reference sequence). The length of the CDR3 is 13 residues. The germline V and J ends were trimmed by 9 bases and 2 bases, with 14 bases remaining between them. CDR3 amino acids: CARPLGPTYEQYF. DNA of the CDR3: TGTGCCAGACCTTTGGGGCCAACCTACGAGCAGTACTTC.

J is TRBJ2-7 and V is TRBV4-3; 9 bases are shared with TRBD1. The CDR3 is made up of 19 amino acids. After removal of 3 bases from V and 3 bases from J, the junction contained 18 bases not matched to a gene. The germline CDR1 and CDR2 sequences are LGHNA and YSLEER. CDR3 in amino acids: CASSQPPGQGAGRNYEQYF. The CDR3 bases are TGCGCCAGCAGCCAGCCTCCGGGACAGGGAGCCGGGAGAAACTACGAGCAGTACTTC.

The chain links TRBV6-6 to TRBJ1-5; 7 bases align to TRBD1. This CDR3 is built from 16 residues. V lost 7 bases to trimming and J lost 3 bases; unmatched junction nucleotides: 12. The germline gives CDR1 MNHNY, CDR2 SVGAGI (reference sequence). The CDR3 nucleotides are TGTGCCAGCATCCTTGGGTCCGGGACAGACAATCAGCCCCAGCATTTT. Translating gives CASILGSGTDNQPQHF.

The chain links TRBV6-1 to TRBJ1-5; TRBD1 might be the D (5 bases). V dropped 6 bases and J dropped 6 bases, with 18 bases sitting between them. This CDR3 spans 15 amino acids. Germline V CDR1 and CDR2: MNHNS, SASEGT. CDR3: CASSDGGTARQPQHF. For the CDR3, the DNA is TGTGCCAGCAGCGACGGGGGGACCGCACGTCAGCCCCAGCATTTT.

This chain links TRBV7-2 with TRBJ2-1; 8 nucleotides align to TRBD1. CDR1 is SGHTA, CDR2 FQGNSA, per germline. The CDR3 totals 14 residues. V lost 7 bases to trimming and J lost 8 bases; unmatched junction nucleotides: 10. The CDR3 loop is CASINGYRGDEQFF. The DNA of the CDR3 is TGTGCCAGCATCAACGGTTACAGGGGGGATGAGCAGTTCTTC. Looking up the rest from reference TRBV7-2 and TRBJ2-1 gives the full variable domain: GAGVSQSPSNKVTEKGKDVELRCDPISGHTALYWYRQSLGQGLEFLIYFQGNSAPDKSGLPSDRFSAERTGGSVSTLTIQRTQQEDSAVYLCASINGYRGDEQFFGPGTRLTVL.

The V gene is TRBV15, the J gene TRBJ2-5; D remains unclear. The CDR3 contains 13 residues. V lost 0 bases to trimming and J lost 5 bases, with 7 bases between them. The germline V gene encodes CDR1 LNHNV and CDR2 YYDKDF (reference sequence). The CDR3 loop reads CATSRDPAETQYF. The CDR3 region has the DNA TGTGCCACCAGCAGAGATCCAGCGGAGACCCAGTACTTC. Together with reference TRBV15 and TRBJ2-5, the CDR3 gives the full variable domain: DAMVIQNPRYQVTQFGKPVTLSCSQTLNHNVMYWYQQKSSQAPKLLFHYYDKDFNNEADTPDNFQSRRPNTSFCFLDIRSPGLGDTAMYLCATSRDPAETQYFGPGTRLLVL.

This sequence joins TRBV5-1 and TRBJ2-1; perhaps TRBD2 as D (6 bases). The germline V and J ends were trimmed by 5 bases and 0 bases, with 9 bases remaining between them. The CDR3 runs to 14 residues. In germline, CDR1 is SGHRS, CDR2 YFSETQ. The CDR3 spells CASRGGNSYNEQFF. CDR3 bases: TGCGCCAGCAGGGGAGGTAACTCCTACAATGAGCAGTTCTTC. The full variable domain, with the rest looked up from reference TRBV5-1 and TRBJ2-1, is KAGVTQTPRYLIKTRGQQVTLSCSPISGHRSVSWYQQTPGQGLQFLFEYFSETQRNKGNFPGRFSGRQFSNSRSEMNVSTLELGDSALYLCASRGGNSYNEQFFGPGTRLTVL.

This clone was detected once. The chain links TRBV21-1 to TRBJ2-1; TRBD1 reflects the table's D call only, with no check against the DNA. TRBV21-1 is deemed a pseudogene. The length of the CDR3 is 16 residues. CDR3 residues: CASSTRTPANYNEQFF. The DNA of the CDR3 is TGTGCCAGCAGCACGAGGACACCCGCGAACTACAATGAGCAGTTCTTC.

The CDR3 region has the DNA TGTGCCAGCAGCTCCAAACTAGATACCTCCTACGAGCAGTACTTC. This translates into CASSSKLDTSYEQYF. The chain has TRBV7-9 and TRBJ2-7, with a weak D call TRBD2 (5 bases). Trimming cost V 4 bases and J 0 bases, with 13 bases left between them. Germline CDR1 and CDR2: SEHNR and FQNEAQ (reference sequence). The CDR3 runs to 15 residues.

CDR3 sequence: CASSQPPGAGRRGNEQFF. DNA for the CDR3: TGTGCCAGCAGCCAACCTCCGGGTGCGGGCCGACGGGGGAATGAGCAGTTCTTC. The chain is built from TRBV4-2 and TRBJ2-1; a weak D match, TRBD2 (6 bases). Germline assignment: CDR1 LGHNA and CDR2 YNFKEQ. This CDR3 contains 18 residues. Trimming removed 2 bases at V and 7 bases at J, with 24 bases between.

The gene calls are TRBV4-3 and TRBJ1-5; D remains unclear. The CDR3 contains 14 residues. Trimming removed 1 base from V and 4 bases from J, with 8 bases in between. Germline-derived CDR1 and CDR2 are LGHNA and YSLEER. The CDR3 nucleotides are TGCGCCAGCAGCCAAGGGCAAGAAAATCAGCCCCAGCATTTT. Translated: CASSQGQENQPQHF.